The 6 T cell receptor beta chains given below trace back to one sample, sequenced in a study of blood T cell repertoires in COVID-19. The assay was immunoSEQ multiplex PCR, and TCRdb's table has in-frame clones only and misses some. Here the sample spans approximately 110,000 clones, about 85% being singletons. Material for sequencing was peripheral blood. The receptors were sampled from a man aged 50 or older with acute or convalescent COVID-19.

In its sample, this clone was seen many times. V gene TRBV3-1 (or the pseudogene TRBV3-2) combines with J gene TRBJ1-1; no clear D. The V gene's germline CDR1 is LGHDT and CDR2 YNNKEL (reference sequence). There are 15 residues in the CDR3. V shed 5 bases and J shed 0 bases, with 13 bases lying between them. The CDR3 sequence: CASSYGVELNTEAFF. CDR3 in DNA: TGTGCCAGCAGCTACGGGGTGGAGCTGAACACTGAAGCTTTCTTT.

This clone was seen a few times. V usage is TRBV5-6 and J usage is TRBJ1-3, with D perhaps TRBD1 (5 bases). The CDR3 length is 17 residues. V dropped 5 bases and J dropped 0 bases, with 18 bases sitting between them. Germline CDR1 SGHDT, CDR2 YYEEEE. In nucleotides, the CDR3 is TGTGCCAGCAGTTCTACAGGAAGGTCCTCCTCTGGAAACACCATATATTTT. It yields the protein CASSSTGRSSSGNTIYF.

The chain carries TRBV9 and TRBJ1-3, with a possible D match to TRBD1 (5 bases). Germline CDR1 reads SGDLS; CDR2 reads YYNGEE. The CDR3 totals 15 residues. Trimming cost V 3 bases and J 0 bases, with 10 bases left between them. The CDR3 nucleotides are TGTGCCAGCAGCGCCAGACAGAGCTCTGGAAACACCATATATTTT. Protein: CASSARQSSGNTIYF.

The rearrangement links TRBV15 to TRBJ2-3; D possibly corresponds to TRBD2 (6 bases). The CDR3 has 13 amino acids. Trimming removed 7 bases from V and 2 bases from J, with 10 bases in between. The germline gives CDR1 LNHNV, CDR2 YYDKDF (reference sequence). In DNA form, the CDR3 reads TGTGCCACCAAGGCGGGGAACACAGATACGCAGTATTTT. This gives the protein CATKAGNTDTQYF.

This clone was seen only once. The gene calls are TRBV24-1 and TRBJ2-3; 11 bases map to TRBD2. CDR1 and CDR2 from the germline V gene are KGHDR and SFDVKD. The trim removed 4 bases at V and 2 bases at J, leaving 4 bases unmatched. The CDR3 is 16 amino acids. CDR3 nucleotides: TGTGCCACCAGTGACCGACTAGCGGGGCTCACAGATACGCAGTATTTT. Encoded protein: CATSDRLAGLTDTQYF.

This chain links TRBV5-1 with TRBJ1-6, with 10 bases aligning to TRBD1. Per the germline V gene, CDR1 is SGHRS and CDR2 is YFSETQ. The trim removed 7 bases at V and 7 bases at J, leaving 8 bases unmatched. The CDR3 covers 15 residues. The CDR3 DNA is TGCGCCAGCCGCCCCCAGGGACAGGGGAATTCACCCCTCCACTTT. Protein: CASRPQGQGNSPLHF.